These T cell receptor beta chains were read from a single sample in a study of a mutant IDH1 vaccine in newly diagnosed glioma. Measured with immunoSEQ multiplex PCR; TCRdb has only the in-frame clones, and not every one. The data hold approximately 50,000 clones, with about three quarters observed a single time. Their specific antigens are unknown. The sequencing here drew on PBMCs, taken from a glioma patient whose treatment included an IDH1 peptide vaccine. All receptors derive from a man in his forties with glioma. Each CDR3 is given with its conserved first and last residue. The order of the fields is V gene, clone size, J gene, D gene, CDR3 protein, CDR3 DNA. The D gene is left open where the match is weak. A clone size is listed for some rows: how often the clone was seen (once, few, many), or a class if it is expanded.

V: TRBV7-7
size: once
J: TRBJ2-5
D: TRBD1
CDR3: CASSVGGSQETQYF
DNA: TGTGCCAGCAGCGTAGGGGGCTCCCAAGAGACCCAGTACTTC

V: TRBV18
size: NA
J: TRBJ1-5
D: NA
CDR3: CASSPDSSVQPQHF
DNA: TGTGCCAGCTCACCAGACAGCTCCGTTCAGCCCCAGCATTTT

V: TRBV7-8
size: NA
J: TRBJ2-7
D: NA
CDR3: CASSSLEGITDEQYF
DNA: TGTGCCAGCAGCTCTCTCGAGGGGATCACGGACGAGCAGTACTTC

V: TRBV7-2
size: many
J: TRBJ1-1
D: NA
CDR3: CASSLQGTSMNTEAFF
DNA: TGTGCCAGCAGCTTACAGGGGACGAGCATGAACACTGAAGCTTTCTTT

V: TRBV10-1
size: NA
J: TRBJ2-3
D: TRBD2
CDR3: CASSQGLAGAADTQYF
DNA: TGCGCCAGCAGCCAAGGCCTAGCGGGAGCCGCAGATACGCAGTATTTT

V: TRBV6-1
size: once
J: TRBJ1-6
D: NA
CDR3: CASSESGQGVSPLHF
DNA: TGTGCCAGCAGTGAATCTGGGCAGGGAGTTTCACCCCTCCACTTT

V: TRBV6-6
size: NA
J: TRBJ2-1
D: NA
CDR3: CASSSERPTSNEQFF
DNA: TGTGCCAGCAGTTCCGAAAGGCCCACTAGCAATGAGCAGTTCTTC

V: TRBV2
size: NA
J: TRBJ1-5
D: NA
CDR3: CASSEQGRTNQPQHF
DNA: TGTGCCAGCAGTGAGCAGGGCCGGACTAATCAGCCCCAGCATTTT

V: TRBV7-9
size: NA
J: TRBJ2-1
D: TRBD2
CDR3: CASSLGALAESYNEQFF
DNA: TGTGCCAGCAGCTTAGGGGCCCTAGCGGAGAGCTACAATGAGCAGTTCTTC

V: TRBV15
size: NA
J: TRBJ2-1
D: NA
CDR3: CATSTTRGGNEQFF
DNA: TGTGCCACCAGCACAACCAGGGGAGGCAATGAGCAGTTCTTC

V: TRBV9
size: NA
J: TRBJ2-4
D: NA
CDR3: CASSVGGLGQTKNIQYF
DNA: TGTGCCAGCAGCGTAGGAGGATTGGGGCAGACTAAAAACATTCAGTACTTC

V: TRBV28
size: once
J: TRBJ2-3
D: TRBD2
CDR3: CASRSRLAASTDTQYF
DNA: TGTGCCAGCAGATCGCGACTAGCGGCCAGCACAGATACGCAGTATTTT

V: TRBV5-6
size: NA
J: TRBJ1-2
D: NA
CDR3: CASSLHEEFYGYTF
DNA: TGTGCCAGCAGCTTACATGAAGAGTTTTATGGCTACACCTTC

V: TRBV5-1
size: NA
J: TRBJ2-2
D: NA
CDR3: CASSLGTANTGELFF
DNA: TGCGCCAGCAGCTTGGGGACGGCGAACACCGGGGAGCTGTTTTTT

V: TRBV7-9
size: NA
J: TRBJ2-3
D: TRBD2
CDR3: CASSTLAESTDTQYF
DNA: TGTGCCAGCAGCACACTAGCGGAGAGCACAGATACGCAGTATTTT

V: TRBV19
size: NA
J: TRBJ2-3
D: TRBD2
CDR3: CASSSPGGRVGDTQYF
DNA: TGTGCCAGTAGTTCCCCGGGCGGGAGAGTTGGAGATACGCAGTATTTT

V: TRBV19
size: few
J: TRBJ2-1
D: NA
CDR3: CASSISIVSYNEQFF
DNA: TGTGCCAGTAGTATCTCGATTGTCTCCTACAATGAGCAGTTCTTC

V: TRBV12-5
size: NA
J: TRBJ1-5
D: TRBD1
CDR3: CASGLVWDSGDSNQPQHF
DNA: TGTGCTAGTGGTTTGGTTTGGGACAGCGGTGATAGCAATCAGCCCCAGCATTTT

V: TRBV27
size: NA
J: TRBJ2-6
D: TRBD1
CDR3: CASSLTTGQPFSGANVLTF
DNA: TGTGCCAGCAGTTTAACTACGGGACAGCCCTTCTCTGGGGCCAACGTCCTGACTTTC

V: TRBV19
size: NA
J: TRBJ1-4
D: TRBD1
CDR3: CASSHRGENEKLFF
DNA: TGTGCCAGTAGCCACAGGGGAGAAAACGAAAAACTGTTTTTT

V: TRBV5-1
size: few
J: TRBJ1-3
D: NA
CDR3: CASSTGAGGSGNTIYF
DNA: TGCGCCAGCAGCACCGGCGCCGGGGGCTCTGGAAACACCATATATTTT

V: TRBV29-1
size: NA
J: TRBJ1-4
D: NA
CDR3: CSVEKVEKLFF
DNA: TGCAGCGTTGAAAAGGTTGAAAAACTGTTTTTT

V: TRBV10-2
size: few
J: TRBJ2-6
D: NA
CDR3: CASSEGGWEANVLTF
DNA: TGCGCCAGCAGTGAAGGGGGGTGGGAGGCCAACGTCCTGACTTTC

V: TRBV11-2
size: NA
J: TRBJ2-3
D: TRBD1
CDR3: CASSLTPRGPDTQYF
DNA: TGTGCCAGCAGCCTCACCCCGAGGGGGCCTGATACGCAGTATTTT

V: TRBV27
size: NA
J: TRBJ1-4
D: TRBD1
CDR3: CASSLYVVSGGKEKLFF
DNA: TGTGCCAGCAGTTTATATGTCGTCTCAGGGGGTAAAGAAAAACTGTTTTTT

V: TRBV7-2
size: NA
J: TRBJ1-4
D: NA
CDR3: CASSLALGANEKLFF
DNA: TGTGCCAGCAGCTTGGCCTTAGGGGCTAATGAAAAACTGTTTTTT

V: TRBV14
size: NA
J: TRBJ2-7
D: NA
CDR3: CASSPFVSGTYEQYF
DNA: TGTGCCAGCAGCCCTTTCGTTAGCGGTACCTACGAGCAGTACTTC

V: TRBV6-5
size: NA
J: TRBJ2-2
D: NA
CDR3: CASSWDQNTGELFF
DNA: TGTGCCAGCAGTTGGGACCAGAACACCGGGGAGCTGTTTTTT

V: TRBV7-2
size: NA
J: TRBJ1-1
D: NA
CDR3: CASSLSGGGTEAFF
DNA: TGTGCCAGCAGCTTAAGTGGGGGCGGCACTGAAGCTTTCTTT

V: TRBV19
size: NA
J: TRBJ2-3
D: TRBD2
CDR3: CASSIKTSGSSDTQYF
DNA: TGTGCCAGTAGTATTAAGACTAGCGGGAGTTCGGATACGCAGTATTTT

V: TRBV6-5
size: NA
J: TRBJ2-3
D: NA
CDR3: CASSYSGRKGDTQYF
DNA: TGTGCCAGCAGTTACTCGGGACGGAAGGGGGATACGCAGTATTTT

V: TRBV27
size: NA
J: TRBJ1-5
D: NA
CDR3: CASSFSGGGGQPQHF
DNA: TGTGCCAGCAGTTTCTCAGGTGGAGGGGGTCAGCCCCAGCATTTT

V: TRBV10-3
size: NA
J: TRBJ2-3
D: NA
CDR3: CAISDGGSSTDTQYF
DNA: TGTGCCATCAGTGATGGAGGGAGTAGCACAGATACGCAGTATTTT

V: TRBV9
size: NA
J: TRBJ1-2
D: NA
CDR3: CASSVGGNPSGYTF
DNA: TGTGCCAGCAGCGTAGGAGGTAACCCCTCTGGCTACACCTTC

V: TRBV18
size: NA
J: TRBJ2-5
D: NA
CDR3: CASSSDTGPARAETQYF
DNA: TGTGCCAGCTCATCAGACACGGGACCAGCGCGGGCAGAGACCCAGTACTTC

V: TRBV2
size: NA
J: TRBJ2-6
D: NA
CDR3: CASSELEGAGANVLTF
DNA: TGTGCCAGCAGTGAATTAGAAGGGGCTGGGGCCAACGTCCTGACTTTC

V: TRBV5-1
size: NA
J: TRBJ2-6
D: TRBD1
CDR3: CASIPQGVIGSGANVLTF
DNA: TGCGCCAGCATTCCTCAGGGGGTAATTGGATCTGGGGCCAACGTCCTGACTTTC

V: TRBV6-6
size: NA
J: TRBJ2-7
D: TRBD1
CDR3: CASSYVQGTRQYF
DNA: TGTGCCAGCAGTTATGTACAGGGGACCCGGCAGTACTTC

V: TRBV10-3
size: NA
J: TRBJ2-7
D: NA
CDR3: CAISRDRGLAIYEQYF
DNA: TGTGCCATCAGTAGGGACAGGGGACTAGCTATCTACGAGCAGTACTTC